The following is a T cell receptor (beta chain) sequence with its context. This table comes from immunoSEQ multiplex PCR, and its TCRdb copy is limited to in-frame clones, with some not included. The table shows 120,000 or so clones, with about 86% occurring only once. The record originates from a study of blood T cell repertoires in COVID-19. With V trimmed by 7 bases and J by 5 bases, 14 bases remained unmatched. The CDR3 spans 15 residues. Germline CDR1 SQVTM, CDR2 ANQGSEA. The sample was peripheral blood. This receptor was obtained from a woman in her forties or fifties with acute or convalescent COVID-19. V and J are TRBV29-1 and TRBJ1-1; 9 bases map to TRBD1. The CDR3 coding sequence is TGCAGCGCTACCCCGTTAACAGGGGGCAGGACTGAAGCTTTCTTT. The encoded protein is CSATPLTGGRTEAFF. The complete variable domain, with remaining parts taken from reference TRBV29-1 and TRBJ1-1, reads SAVISQKPSRDICQRGTSLTIQCQVDSQVTMMFWYRQQPGQSLTLIATANQGSEATYESGFVIDKFPISRPNLTFSTLTVSNMSPEDSSIYLCSATPLTGGRTEAFFGQGTRLTVV.